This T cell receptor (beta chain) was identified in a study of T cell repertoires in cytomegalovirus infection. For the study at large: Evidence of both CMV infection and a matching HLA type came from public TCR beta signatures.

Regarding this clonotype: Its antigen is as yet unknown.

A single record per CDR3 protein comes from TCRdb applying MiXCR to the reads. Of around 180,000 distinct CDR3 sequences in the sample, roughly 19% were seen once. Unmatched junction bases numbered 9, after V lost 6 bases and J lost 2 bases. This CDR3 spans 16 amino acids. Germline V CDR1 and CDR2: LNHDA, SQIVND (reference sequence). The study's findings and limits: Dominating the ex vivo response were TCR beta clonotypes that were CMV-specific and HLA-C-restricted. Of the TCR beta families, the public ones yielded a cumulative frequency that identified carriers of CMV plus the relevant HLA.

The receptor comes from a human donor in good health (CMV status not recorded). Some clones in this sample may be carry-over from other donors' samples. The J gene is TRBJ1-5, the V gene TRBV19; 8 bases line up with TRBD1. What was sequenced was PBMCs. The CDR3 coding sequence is TGTGCCAGTAGCCTCTCACCGGGACAGGGCAATCAGCCCCAGCATTTT. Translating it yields CASSLSPGQGNQPQHF. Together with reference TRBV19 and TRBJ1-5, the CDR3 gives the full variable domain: DGGITQSPKYLFRKEGQNVTLSCEQNLNHDAMYWYRQDPGQGLRLIYYSQIVNDFQKGDIAEGYSVSREKKESFPLTVTSAQKNPTAFYLCASSLSPGQGNQPQHFGDGTRLSIL.